Given below is one T cell receptor (beta chain) in context. Its antigen is undetermined. This sample was taken from a study of T cell responses to AZD1222 COVID-19 vaccine. Some clones are missing from TCRdb's copy, which holds only in-frame ones; the method was immunoSEQ multiplex PCR. The sample lists 150,000 or so clones; more than 85% were seen once. The CDR3 extends over 14 amino acids. Germline CDR1 and CDR2: SGHNT and YYREEE (reference sequence). With 4 bases removed from V and 0 bases from J, the gap between germline ends came to 8 bases. Study results and limitations: Donor demographics were predominantly white British with a female majority; clonal diversity may be underestimated. Sampling that yielded the repertoires occurred only after the peak T cell response.

The source was peripheral blood, collected on day 0 of AZD1222 vaccination. This chain uses TRBV5-4 with TRBJ1-5; D is undetermined. This TCR came from an adult in good health. The DNA for the CDR3 is TGTGCCAGCAGCAAGGCCCCTAGCAATCAGCCCCAGCATTTT. It translates to CASSKAPSNQPQHF.